Listed below are T cell receptor beta chains from one sample, sequenced in a study of blood T cell repertoires in COVID-19. This table comes from immunoSEQ multiplex PCR, and its TCRdb copy is limited to in-frame clones, with some not included. The table lists hundreds of thousands of clones, roughly nine tenths of them singletons. The sample comprised PBMCs or T cells enriched from blood (not recorded which). The receptor source for this set is a woman in her forties or fifties in a cohort exposed to, infected with or recovered from COVID-19 (not recorded which). CDR3s include the opening cysteine and the closing phenylalanine or tryptophan. D genes are given only for firm matches. Rows give clone size only sometimes, using once, few, many, or a class for an expanded clone.

CDR3 protein,CDR3 DNA,V gene,D gene,clone size,J gene
CASRDSGGNTIYF,TGTGCCAGTCGAGATTCCGGTGGAAACACCATATATTTT,TRBV12-3/TRBV12-4,.,.,TRBJ1-3
CASSPNGQGAYGYTF,TGTGCCAGCAGCCCGAACGGACAGGGGGCCTATGGCTACACCTTC,TRBV7-3,TRBD1,once,TRBJ1-2
CASSKTSGGYNEQFF,TGTGCCAGTAGTAAGACTAGCGGGGGATACAATGAGCAGTTCTTC,TRBV19,TRBD2,once,TRBJ2-1
CASSQGSTTLNYGYTF,TGCGCCAGCAGCCAAGGGTCCACGACACTTAACTATGGCTACACCTTC,TRBV4-3,.,.,TRBJ1-2
CAWEGQGARGYTF,TGTGCCTGGGAGGGACAGGGGGCGAGAGGCTACACCTTC,TRBV30,TRBD1,.,TRBJ1-2
CASSRGGRGAPDTQYF,TGTGCCAGCAGCCGGGGCGGGCGGGGGGCCCCAGATACGCAGTATTTT,TRBV5-4,TRBD2,.,TRBJ2-3
CASSPGQGNYGYTF,TGTGCCAGCAGCCCCGGGCAGGGGAACTATGGCTACACCTTC,TRBV5-4,.,few,TRBJ1-2
CASSIGALITGELFF,TGTGCCAGCAGCATAGGGGCGTTAATCACCGGGGAGCTGTTTTTT,TRBV7-9,.,.,TRBJ2-2
CASRNRDRGNEKLFF,TGTGCCAGTAGAAACCGGGACAGGGGTAATGAAAAACTGTTTTTT,TRBV19,TRBD1,.,TRBJ1-4
CASSPLSTGELFF,TGTGCCAGCAGTCCCCTCAGCACCGGGGAGCTGTTTTTT,TRBV6-5,.,few,TRBJ2-2
CASINDSSNQPQHF,TGCGCCAGCATAAACGACAGTTCCAATCAGCCCCAGCATTTT,TRBV10-1,.,.,TRBJ1-5
CASSFPGTYEQYF,TGTGCCAGCAGCTTTCCAGGGACCTACGAGCAGTACTTC,TRBV7-9,.,.,TRBJ2-7
CASSVAGARNYEQYF,TGTGCCAGCAGCGTAGCAGGGGCGCGGAACTACGAGCAGTACTTC,TRBV9,.,.,TRBJ2-7
CASSSFTGNTIYF,TGTGCCAGCAGTTCTTTTACTGGAAACACCATATATTTT,TRBV12-3/TRBV12-4,.,.,TRBJ1-3
CASGGGNQPQHF,TGTGCCAGCGGGGGGGGGAATCAGCCCCAGCATTTT,TRBV6-5,.,.,TRBJ1-5
CASSLQGEQPQHF,TGTGCCAGCAGTTTACAGGGGGAACAGCCCCAGCATTTT,TRBV6-2/TRBV6-3,TRBD1,.,TRBJ1-5
CASRQIRTNAGELFF,TGTGCCAGTCGACAGATCCGAACAAACGCCGGGGAGCTGTTTTTT,TRBV19,.,.,TRBJ2-2
CASNLRGYSYEQYF,TGTGCCAGCAACCTGCGGGGATACAGTTACGAGCAGTACTTC,TRBV5-6,.,.,TRBJ2-7
CASSGRTGGTDYGYTF,TGTGCCAGCAGTGGCCGGACAGGAGGGACGGACTATGGCTACACCTTC,TRBV6-1,TRBD1,.,TRBJ1-2
CASSSSEGAEQDTQYF,TGTGCCAGTAGTAGTTCCGAGGGGGCTGAACAGGATACGCAGTATTTT,TRBV19,TRBD1,once,TRBJ2-3
CASSLVGGSPLHF,TGTGCCAGCAGCTTGGTGGGGGGTTCACCCCTCCACTTT,TRBV5-5,.,.,TRBJ1-6
CASSYPGTAYGYTF,TGCGCCAGCAGCTACCCGGGGACAGCCTATGGCTACACCTTC,TRBV4-1,TRBD1,.,TRBJ1-2
CASRSKGVGTYYGYTF,TGTGCCAGTAGATCAAAGGGGGTGGGGACCTACTATGGCTACACCTTC,TRBV19,.,.,TRBJ1-2
CASRTPTGIAGNTIYF,TGTGCCAGCAGAACACCGACAGGGATCGCTGGAAACACCATATATTTT,TRBV28,TRBD1,.,TRBJ1-3
CASSLGQGYSYEQYF,TGCGCCAGCAGCTTGGGCCAGGGATACTCCTACGAGCAGTACTTC,TRBV5-1,.,.,TRBJ2-7
CASSPTRGYGYTF,TGTGCCAGCAGCCCAACAAGGGGATATGGCTACACCTTC,TRBV6-5,.,.,TRBJ1-2
CASSITTGSYEQYF,TGTGCCAGTAGTATCACGACAGGTTCCTACGAGCAGTACTTC,TRBV19,.,.,TRBJ2-7
CASREWDRGNEKLFF,TGTGCCAGCAGGGAGTGGGACAGGGGTAATGAAAAACTGTTTTTT,TRBV6-5,TRBD1,.,TRBJ1-4
CASSLKGGRLEQFF,TGTGCCAGCAGCTTAAAGGGGGGGCGTCTTGAGCAGTTCTTC,TRBV5-4,.,.,TRBJ2-1
CASSPGTTEAFF,TGCGCCAGCAGCCCCGGGACAACTGAAGCTTTCTTT,TRBV5-1,.,.,TRBJ1-1
CASRGGGTYNEQFF,TGTGCCAGCCGGGGGGGCGGTACCTACAATGAGCAGTTCTTC,TRBV27,TRBD2,.,TRBJ2-1
CASSPLLNTEAFF,TGTGCCAGTAGTCCCTTGTTGAACACTGAAGCTTTCTTT,TRBV19,.,.,TRBJ1-1
CASSLGNRGLRGYTF,TGTGCCAGCAGCTTAGGGAACAGGGGGCTAAGAGGCTACACCTTC,TRBV7-9,TRBD1,.,TRBJ1-2
CASTLRGPPYHYEQYF,TGTGCCAGTACCCTTCGAGGGCCCCCATACCACTACGAGCAGTACTTC,TRBV19,.,.,TRBJ2-7
CATSDFGSQDTNYGYTF,TGTGCCACCAGTGATTTTGGTTCACAGGACACTAACTATGGCTACACCTTC,TRBV24-1,.,once,TRBJ1-2
CATSDNRVRDEQFF,TGTGCCACCAGTGATAACAGGGTCCGCGATGAGCAGTTCTTC,TRBV24-1,.,.,TRBJ2-1
CASSWDSWNEQYF,TGCGCCAGCAGCTGGGACAGCTGGAACGAGCAGTACTTC,TRBV5-1,TRBD1,few,TRBJ2-7
CASSRIGSEQFF,TGTGCCAGCAGCCGTATCGGGAGCGAGCAGTTCTTC,TRBV7-2,.,.,TRBJ2-1
CASRQSGGSSYEQYF,TGTGCCAGCAGACAATCGGGGGGAAGCTCCTACGAGCAGTACTTC,TRBV28,TRBD2,.,TRBJ2-7
CASSTGQLYSYTF,TGTGCCAGTAGTACGGGACAGCTCTATAGCTACACCTTC,TRBV19,TRBD1,.,TRBJ1-2
CASSVAHRGTGGYTF,TGTGCCAGCAGCGTAGCTCACAGGGGGACCGGTGGCTACACCTTC,TRBV9,TRBD1,.,TRBJ1-2
CASSPGQTNYGYTF,TGTGCCAGCAGCCCGGGACAGACTAACTATGGCTACACCTTC,TRBV6-5,TRBD1,.,TRBJ1-2
CASSQEGTGYEQYF,TGCGCCAGCAGCCAAGAGGGGACAGGCTACGAGCAGTACTTC,TRBV4-3,TRBD1,.,TRBJ2-7
CASSVGGTGSLYEQYF,TGTGCCAGCAGCGTAGGTGGGACAGGGAGTCTCTACGAGCAGTACTTC,TRBV9,TRBD1,.,TRBJ2-7
CASSQGVAGGPGEQYF,TGTGCCAGCAGCCAAGGTGTAGCGGGGGGGCCGGGGGAGCAGTACTTC,TRBV4-2,TRBD2,.,TRBJ2-7
CASSKKAPQKYSNQPQHF,TGTGCCAGCAGCAAAAAAGCCCCACAGAAGTATAGCAATCAGCCCCAGCATTTT,TRBV21-1,.,.,TRBJ1-5
CASRPRAGGSLDEKLFF,TGTGCCAGCAGACCTCGGGCAGGGGGTTCCCTCGATGAAAAACTGTTTTTT,TRBV14,TRBD1,.,TRBJ1-4
CASSQDPGTSSYNEQFF,TGCGCCAGCAGCCAAGATCCCGGGACTAGCTCCTACAATGAGCAGTTCTTC,TRBV4-1,TRBD2,.,TRBJ2-1